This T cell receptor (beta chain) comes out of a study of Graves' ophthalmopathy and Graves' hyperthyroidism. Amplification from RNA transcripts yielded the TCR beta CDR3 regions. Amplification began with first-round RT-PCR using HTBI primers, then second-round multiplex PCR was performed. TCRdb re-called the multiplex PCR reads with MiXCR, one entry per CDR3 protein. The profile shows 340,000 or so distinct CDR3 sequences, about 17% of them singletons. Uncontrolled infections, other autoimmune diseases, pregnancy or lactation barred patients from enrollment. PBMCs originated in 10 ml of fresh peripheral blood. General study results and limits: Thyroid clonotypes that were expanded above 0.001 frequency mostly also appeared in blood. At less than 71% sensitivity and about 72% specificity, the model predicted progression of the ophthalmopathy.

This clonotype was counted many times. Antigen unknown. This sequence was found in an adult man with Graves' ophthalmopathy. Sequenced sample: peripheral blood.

The CDR3 protein is CAWSTLPETQYF. CDR3 nucleotides: TGTGCCTGGAGTACCCTCCCGGAGACCCAGTACTTC. The J gene is TRBJ2-5, the V gene TRBV30, with D unclear. The CDR3 is 12 residues long. Trimming removed 2 bases at V and 5 bases at J, with 9 bases between. Germline loops: CDR1 GTSNPN, CDR2 SVGIG (reference sequence).